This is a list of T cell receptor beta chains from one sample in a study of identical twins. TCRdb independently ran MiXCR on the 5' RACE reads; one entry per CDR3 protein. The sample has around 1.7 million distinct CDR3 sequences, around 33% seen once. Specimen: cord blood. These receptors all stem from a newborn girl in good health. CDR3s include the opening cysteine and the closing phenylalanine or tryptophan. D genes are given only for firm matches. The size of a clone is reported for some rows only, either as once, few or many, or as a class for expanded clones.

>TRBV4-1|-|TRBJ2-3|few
TGCGCCAGCAGCCAATGGGGCAGTCCAAGCACAGATACGCAGTATTTT
CASSQWGSPSTDTQYF
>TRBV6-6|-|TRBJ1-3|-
TGTGCCAGCAGTCCCAAGGGGGGAAACACCATATATTTT
CASSPKGGNTIYF
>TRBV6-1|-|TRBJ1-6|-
TGTGCCAGCGACGTTACAGGGCTAAATTCACCCCTCCACTTT
CASDVTGLNSPLHF
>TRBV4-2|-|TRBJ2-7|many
TGTGCCAGCAGCCAAGGGGAGCCGGGGATTATCGCTTACGAGCAGTACTTC
CASSQGEPGIIAYEQYF
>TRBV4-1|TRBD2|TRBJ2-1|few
TGCGCCAGCAGCCAAGTTCCCCTAACTAGCGCCCCTGAGCAGTTCTTC
CASSQVPLTSAPEQFF
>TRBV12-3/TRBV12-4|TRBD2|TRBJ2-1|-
TGTGCCAACAGTTTCGGGGGGTGGAATGAGCAGTTCTTC
CANSFGGWNEQFF
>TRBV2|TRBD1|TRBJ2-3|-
TGTGCCAGCAGTCGCCGGGACAGGGCGGCAGATACGCAGTATTTT
CASSRRDRAADTQYF
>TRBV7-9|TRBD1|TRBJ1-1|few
TGTGCCAGCAGCCGCGGGACAGGGGGCGATGAAGCTTTCTTT
CASSRGTGGDEAFF
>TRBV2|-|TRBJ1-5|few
TGTGCCAGCAGTGAAGCAAGGGGGGCGTGGAATCAGCCCCAGCATTTT
CASSEARGAWNQPQHF
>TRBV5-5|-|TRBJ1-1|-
TGTGCCAGCAGCCCAGGGACGTGGAGAATGGGCACTGAAGCTTTCTTT
CASSPGTWRMGTEAFF
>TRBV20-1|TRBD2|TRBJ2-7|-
TGCAGTGCTAGGCCCTCTAGCGGAGGTTACGAGCAGTACTTC
CSARPSSGGYEQYF
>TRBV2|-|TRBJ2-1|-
TGTGCCAGCGTAGGGGATGGTCTCAATGAGCAGTTCTTC
CASVGDGLNEQFF
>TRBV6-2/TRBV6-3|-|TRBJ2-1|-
TGTGCCAGCCCAGACGTCGGGAGCTCCTACAATGAGCAGTTCTTC
CASPDVGSSYNEQFF
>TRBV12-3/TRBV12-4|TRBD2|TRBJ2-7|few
TGTGCCAGCAGTCCTTTAGCGGGGCCCAGCTCCTACGAGCAGTACTTC
CASSPLAGPSSYEQYF